These T cell receptor beta chains were read from a single sample in a study of blood T cell repertoires in COVID-19. Clones were sequenced by immunoSEQ multiplex PCR, and TCRdb holds only the in-frame ones, with some missing. The sample includes approximately 250,000 clones, more than 75% of them seen just once. Sequenced sample: peripheral blood. These receptors all stem from a woman aged 55-70 years with COVID-19, enrolled during active disease. Both conserved end residues are part of each CDR3. Fields, in order: V gene, D gene, J gene, clone size, CDR3 length, CDR3 protein, CDR3 DNA. The D gene is left open where the match is weak. A row's size may be missing; if present it is once, few, many or a size class.

v_gene: TRBV3-1/TRBV3-2
d_gene: TRBD2
j_gene: TRBJ2-3
abundance: NA
len: 16
CDR3aa: CASSQQGLANGDTQYF
CDR3nt: TGTGCCAGCAGCCAACAGGGACTAGCGAACGGAGATACGCAGTATTTT

v_gene: TRBV7-2
d_gene: NA
j_gene: TRBJ1-1
abundance: NA
len: 13
CDR3aa: CASSLGGGTEAFF
CDR3nt: TGTGCCAGCAGCTTAGGGGGAGGCACTGAAGCTTTCTTT

v_gene: TRBV4-2
d_gene: NA
j_gene: TRBJ2-4
abundance: NA
len: 13
CDR3aa: CASSQVPGSIQYF
CDR3nt: TGTGCCAGCAGCCAAGTGCCGGGAAGCATTCAGTACTTC

v_gene: TRBV11-2
d_gene: TRBD1
j_gene: TRBJ2-5
abundance: NA
len: 15
CDR3aa: CASSSRTGFEETQYF
CDR3nt: TGTGCCAGCAGCTCTCGGACAGGGTTCGAAGAGACCCAGTACTTC

v_gene: TRBV28
d_gene: NA
j_gene: TRBJ1-5
abundance: NA
len: 12
CDR3aa: CASSLLRWPQHF
CDR3nt: TGTGCCAGCAGTTTACTCCGTTGGCCCCAGCATTTT

v_gene: TRBV6-5
d_gene: NA
j_gene: TRBJ1-3
abundance: NA
len: 15
CDR3aa: CASSYRGASGNTIYF
CDR3nt: TGTGCCAGCAGTTACCGGGGGGCCAGTGGAAACACCATATATTTT

v_gene: TRBV6-4
d_gene: TRBD2
j_gene: TRBJ2-3
abundance: NA
len: 15
CDR3aa: CASKPTSGNSDTQYF
CDR3nt: TGTGCCAGCAAACCTACTAGCGGGAATTCAGATACGCAGTATTTT

v_gene: TRBV7-8
d_gene: TRBD1
j_gene: TRBJ1-5
abundance: once
len: 13
CDR3aa: CATNRDSAQPQHF
CDR3nt: TGTGCCACAAACCGGGACAGCGCCCAGCCCCAGCATTTT

v_gene: TRBV5-6
d_gene: TRBD1
j_gene: TRBJ2-6
abundance: once
len: 16
CDR3aa: CASGKQGSRGANVLTF
CDR3nt: TGTGCCAGCGGAAAACAGGGGTCAAGGGGGGCCAACGTCCTGACTTTC

v_gene: TRBV12-3/TRBV12-4
d_gene: NA
j_gene: TRBJ2-5
abundance: few
len: 13
CDR3aa: CASREGGIVAQYF
CDR3nt: TGTGCCAGCAGGGAGGGTGGAATTGTGGCCCAGTACTTC

v_gene: TRBV7-9
d_gene: TRBD1
j_gene: TRBJ1-4
abundance: NA
len: 12
CDR3aa: CASSPTGPKLFF
CDR3nt: TGTGCCAGCAGCCCGACAGGGCCCAAACTGTTTTTT

v_gene: TRBV19
d_gene: NA
j_gene: TRBJ1-5
abundance: NA
len: 15
CDR3aa: CASSMGQTSNQPQHF
CDR3nt: TGTGCCAGTAGTATGGGCCAAACTAGCAATCAGCCCCAGCATTTT

v_gene: TRBV5-8
d_gene: TRBD1
j_gene: TRBJ2-5
abundance: once
len: 15
CDR3aa: CASTMDRGLGETQYF
CDR3nt: TGTGCCAGCACCATGGACAGGGGGCTAGGGGAGACCCAGTACTTC

v_gene: TRBV5-1
d_gene: TRBD1
j_gene: TRBJ2-1
abundance: NA
len: 15
CDR3aa: CASSPNTGGSDEQFF
CDR3nt: TGCGCCAGCAGCCCGAACACAGGGGGTTCCGATGAGCAGTTCTTC

v_gene: TRBV19
d_gene: NA
j_gene: TRBJ2-7
abundance: once
len: 13
CDR3aa: CASSMSTGYEQYF
CDR3nt: TGTGCCAGTAGTATGTCGACAGGCTACGAGCAGTACTTC

v_gene: TRBV5-1
d_gene: NA
j_gene: TRBJ2-5
abundance: NA
len: 12
CDR3aa: CASRGQGETQYF
CDR3nt: TGCGCCAGCAGGGGCCAGGGGGAGACCCAGTACTTC

v_gene: TRBV27
d_gene: TRBD2
j_gene: TRBJ2-3
abundance: NA
len: 18
CDR3aa: CASSLFFSSGGSRDTQYF
CDR3nt: TGTGCCAGCAGTTTATTTTTCTCGAGCGGGGGGTCTAGGGATACGCAGTATTTT

v_gene: TRBV5-1
d_gene: TRBD1
j_gene: TRBJ2-1
abundance: once
len: 18
CDR3aa: CASSLTRDRGFSYNEQFF
CDR3nt: TGCGCCAGCAGCTTGACCCGGGACAGGGGGTTCTCCTACAATGAGCAGTTCTTC

v_gene: TRBV6-6
d_gene: NA
j_gene: TRBJ1-4
abundance: NA
len: 15
CDR3aa: CASSLGARANEKLFF
CDR3nt: TGTGCCAGCAGCCTGGGGGCGCGTGCTAATGAAAAACTGTTTTTT

v_gene: TRBV28
d_gene: NA
j_gene: TRBJ2-3
abundance: NA
len: 15
CDR3aa: CASSLGAGPTDTQYF
CDR3nt: TGTGCCAGCAGTTTAGGCGCGGGTCCCACAGATACGCAGTATTTT

v_gene: TRBV19
d_gene: NA
j_gene: TRBJ1-5
abundance: NA
len: 14
CDR3aa: CASNKRGMYQPQHF
CDR3nt: TGTGCCAGTAACAAACGGGGTATGTATCAGCCCCAGCATTTT

v_gene: TRBV19
d_gene: NA
j_gene: TRBJ2-6
abundance: NA
len: 16
CDR3aa: CASSSGRVSGANVLTF
CDR3nt: TGTGCCAGTAGTTCCGGCAGGGTCTCGGGGGCCAACGTCCTGACTTTC

v_gene: TRBV15
d_gene: NA
j_gene: TRBJ1-3
abundance: NA
len: 14
CDR3aa: CATSRPGSGNTIYF
CDR3nt: TGTGCCACCAGCAGACCAGGCTCTGGAAACACCATATATTTT

v_gene: TRBV28
d_gene: NA
j_gene: TRBJ1-2
abundance: NA
len: 14
CDR3aa: CASRTDRDNYGYTF
CDR3nt: TGTGCCAGCAGAACGGACAGAGACAACTATGGCTACACCTTC

v_gene: TRBV5-1
d_gene: TRBD1
j_gene: TRBJ1-6
abundance: NA
len: 14
CDR3aa: CASSRDRGGSPLHF
CDR3nt: TGCGCCAGCAGCCGGGACAGGGGCGGCTCACCCCTCCACTTT

v_gene: TRBV11-2
d_gene: NA
j_gene: TRBJ2-7
abundance: NA
len: 14
CDR3aa: CASSLDLATYEQYF
CDR3nt: TGTGCCAGCAGCTTAGACCTAGCTACCTACGAGCAGTACTTC

v_gene: TRBV27
d_gene: NA
j_gene: TRBJ1-4
abundance: NA
len: 15
CDR3aa: CASSPWGSANEKLFF
CDR3nt: TGTGCCAGCAGCCCTTGGGGCTCGGCTAATGAAAAACTGTTTTTT

v_gene: TRBV7-9
d_gene: TRBD1
j_gene: TRBJ1-1
abundance: once
len: 16
CDR3aa: CASSFRTGGHVTEAFF
CDR3nt: TGTGCCAGCAGCTTCCGGACAGGGGGCCATGTCACTGAAGCTTTCTTT

v_gene: TRBV10-3
d_gene: TRBD1
j_gene: TRBJ1-2
abundance: few
len: 14
CDR3aa: CAISVRDSMYGYTF
CDR3nt: TGTGCCATCAGTGTCCGGGACAGCATGTATGGCTACACCTTC

v_gene: TRBV19
d_gene: NA
j_gene: TRBJ2-3
abundance: NA
len: 13
CDR3aa: CASSQGGTDTQYF
CDR3nt: TGTGCCAGTAGTCAAGGGGGCACAGATACGCAGTATTTT

v_gene: TRBV7-2
d_gene: TRBD2
j_gene: TRBJ2-2
abundance: NA
len: 15
CDR3aa: CASSPRTSGTGELFF
CDR3nt: TGTGCCAGCAGCCCCCGGACTAGCGGAACCGGGGAGCTGTTTTTT

v_gene: TRBV12-3/TRBV12-4
d_gene: NA
j_gene: TRBJ1-6
abundance: few
len: 13
CDR3aa: CASSFSGSSPLHF
CDR3nt: TGTGCCAGCAGTTTTTCCGGGAGTTCACCCCTCCACTTT

v_gene: TRBV29-1
d_gene: TRBD2
j_gene: TRBJ2-3
abundance: NA
len: 12
CDR3aa: CSVDVAGDTQYF
CDR3nt: TGCAGCGTTGATGTAGCGGGAGATACGCAGTATTTT

v_gene: TRBV7-6
d_gene: TRBD2
j_gene: TRBJ2-7
abundance: NA
len: 15
CDR3aa: CASSPLRVAGDEQYF
CDR3nt: TGTGCCAGCAGCCCCCTGAGGGTAGCGGGAGATGAGCAGTACTTC

v_gene: TRBV6-5
d_gene: NA
j_gene: TRBJ1-5
abundance: NA
len: 15
CDR3aa: CASSWGSGGNQPQHF
CDR3nt: TGTGCCAGCTCATGGGGGTCAGGGGGCAATCAGCCCCAGCATTTT

v_gene: TRBV5-1
d_gene: TRBD1
j_gene: TRBJ1-1
abundance: NA
len: 16
CDR3aa: CASSSDRGPVNTEAFF
CDR3nt: TGCGCCAGCAGCTCAGACAGGGGTCCTGTGAACACTGAAGCTTTCTTT

v_gene: TRBV19
d_gene: NA
j_gene: TRBJ1-5
abundance: NA
len: 15
CDR3aa: CASSPDSYSNQPQHF
CDR3nt: TGTGCCAGTAGTCCGGACAGCTATAGCAATCAGCCCCAGCATTTT

v_gene: TRBV7-9
d_gene: NA
j_gene: TRBJ2-2
abundance: few
len: 15
CDR3aa: CASKATGHSGGELFF
CDR3nt: TGTGCCAGCAAAGCTACGGGACACTCAGGAGGGGAGCTGTTTTTT

v_gene: TRBV19
d_gene: NA
j_gene: TRBJ2-3
abundance: once
len: 13
CDR3aa: CASRFLGEDTQYF
CDR3nt: TGTGCCAGTAGGTTCCTAGGGGAAGATACGCAGTATTTT

v_gene: TRBV6-6
d_gene: NA
j_gene: TRBJ2-7
abundance: NA
len: 14
CDR3aa: CASSTGLPSYEQYF
CDR3nt: TGTGCCAGCAGTACAGGGCTGCCCTCCTACGAGCAGTACTTC

v_gene: TRBV4-3
d_gene: TRBD1
j_gene: TRBJ1-6
abundance: NA
len: 14
CDR3aa: CASSQETGDSPLHF
CDR3nt: TGCGCCAGCAGCCAAGAAACAGGGGATTCACCCCTCCACTTT

v_gene: TRBV30
d_gene: TRBD1
j_gene: TRBJ1-2
abundance: NA
len: 13
CDR3aa: CACPTGGNYGYTF
CDR3nt: TGTGCCTGTCCTACAGGGGGTAACTATGGCTACACCTTC

v_gene: TRBV6-5
d_gene: NA
j_gene: TRBJ1-2
abundance: NA
len: 13
CDR3aa: CASSYSGGGGYTF
CDR3nt: TGTGCCAGCAGTTACTCGGGGGGGGGAGGCTACACCTTC

v_gene: TRBV7-2
d_gene: TRBD1
j_gene: TRBJ1-4
abundance: NA
len: 18
CDR3aa: CASSLLGGHSAQYEKLFF
CDR3nt: TGTGCCAGCAGCTTATTAGGGGGCCATTCGGCCCAATATGAAAAACTGTTTTTT

v_gene: TRBV28
d_gene: TRBD1
j_gene: TRBJ2-7
abundance: NA
len: 12
CDR3aa: CASTGGWHEQYF
CDR3nt: TGTGCCAGCACAGGGGGATGGCACGAGCAGTACTTC

v_gene: TRBV15
d_gene: NA
j_gene: TRBJ1-1
abundance: once
len: 14
CDR3aa: CATSRTVGNTEAFF
CDR3nt: TGTGCCACCAGCAGGACAGTGGGGAACACTGAAGCTTTCTTT

v_gene: TRBV18
d_gene: NA
j_gene: TRBJ1-1
abundance: NA
len: 12
CDR3aa: CASSPYGGRAFF
CDR3nt: TGTGCCAGCTCACCATATGGAGGGCGAGCTTTCTTT

v_gene: TRBV14
d_gene: NA
j_gene: TRBJ2-3
abundance: NA
len: 16
CDR3aa: CASSQDFGGNTDTQYF
CDR3nt: TGTGCCAGCAGCCAAGATTTCGGAGGGAACACAGATACGCAGTATTTT

v_gene: TRBV7-2
d_gene: TRBD1
j_gene: TRBJ1-4
abundance: NA
len: 15
CDR3aa: CASSLVGQGSEKLFF
CDR3nt: TGTGCCAGCAGCTTGGTAGGACAGGGAAGTGAAAAACTGTTTTTT

v_gene: TRBV6-5
d_gene: NA
j_gene: TRBJ2-7
abundance: NA
len: 13
CDR3aa: CASKRGRDYEQYF
CDR3nt: TGTGCCAGCAAAAGGGGCAGGGACTACGAGCAGTACTTC

v_gene: TRBV5-8
d_gene: TRBD2
j_gene: TRBJ2-7
abundance: NA
len: 17
CDR3aa: CASSLDQLAGVTYEQYF
CDR3nt: TGTGCCAGCAGCTTGGACCAACTAGCGGGAGTCACCTACGAGCAGTACTTC

v_gene: TRBV20-1
d_gene: NA
j_gene: TRBJ2-5
abundance: NA
len: 13
CDR3aa: CSASYSGQETQYF
CDR3nt: TGCAGTGCTAGTTACAGCGGTCAAGAGACCCAGTACTTC

v_gene: TRBV7-3
d_gene: NA
j_gene: TRBJ2-1
abundance: NA
len: 15
CDR3aa: CASSSTGTPVNEQFF
CDR3nt: TGTGCCAGCAGCTCTACCGGGACTCCCGTCAATGAGCAGTTCTTC

v_gene: TRBV19
d_gene: TRBD1
j_gene: TRBJ1-2
abundance: NA
len: 13
CDR3aa: CASRTTGEDGYTF
CDR3nt: TGTGCCAGTAGGACGACAGGGGAGGATGGCTACACCTTC

v_gene: TRBV7-9
d_gene: TRBD1
j_gene: TRBJ2-5
abundance: NA
len: 16
CDR3aa: CASSFSPTGDRETQYF
CDR3nt: TGTGCCAGCAGCTTTTCCCCAACAGGGGATCGGGAGACCCAGTACTTC

v_gene: TRBV5-1
d_gene: TRBD2
j_gene: TRBJ2-1
abundance: once
len: 15
CDR3aa: CASSSGGSSYNEQFF
CDR3nt: TGCGCCAGCAGCTCCGGCGGGAGCTCCTACAATGAGCAGTTCTTC